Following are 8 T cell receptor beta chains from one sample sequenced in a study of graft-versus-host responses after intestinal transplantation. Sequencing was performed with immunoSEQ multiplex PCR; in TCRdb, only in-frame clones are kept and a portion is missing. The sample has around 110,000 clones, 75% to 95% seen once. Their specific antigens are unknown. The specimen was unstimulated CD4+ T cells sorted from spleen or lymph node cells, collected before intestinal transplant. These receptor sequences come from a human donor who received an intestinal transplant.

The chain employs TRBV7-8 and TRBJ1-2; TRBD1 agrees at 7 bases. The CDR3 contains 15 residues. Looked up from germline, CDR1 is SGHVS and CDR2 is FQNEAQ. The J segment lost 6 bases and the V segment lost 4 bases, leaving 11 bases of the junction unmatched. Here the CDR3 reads CASSSRLDREDGYTF. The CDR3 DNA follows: TGTGCCAGCAGCTCCCGACTTGACAGGGAGGATGGCTACACCTTC. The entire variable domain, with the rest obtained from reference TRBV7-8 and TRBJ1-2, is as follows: GAGVSQSPRYKVAKRGQDVALRCDPISGHVSLFWYQQALGQGPEFLTYFQNEAQLDKSGLPSDRFFAERPEGSVSTLKIQRTQQEDSAVYLCASSSRLDREDGYTFGSGTRLTVV.

CDR3 sequence: CASGLTDNSPLHF. CDR3 nucleotides: TGTGCTAGTGGTTTAACAGATAATTCACCCCTCCACTTT. The rearrangement joins TRBV12-5 to TRBJ1-6, with D unresolved. V dropped 3 bases and J dropped 5 bases, with 5 bases sitting between them. Germline V lookup: CDR1 LGHNT, CDR2 FRNRAP. This CDR3 has 13 amino acids.

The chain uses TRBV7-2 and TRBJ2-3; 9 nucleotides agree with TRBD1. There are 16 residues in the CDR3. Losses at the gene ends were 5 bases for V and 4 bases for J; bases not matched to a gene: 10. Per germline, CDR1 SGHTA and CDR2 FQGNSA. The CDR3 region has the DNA TGTGCCAGCAGCCCCACCGGGACAGGGAACCCAGATACGCAGTATTTT. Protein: CASSPTGTGNPDTQYF.

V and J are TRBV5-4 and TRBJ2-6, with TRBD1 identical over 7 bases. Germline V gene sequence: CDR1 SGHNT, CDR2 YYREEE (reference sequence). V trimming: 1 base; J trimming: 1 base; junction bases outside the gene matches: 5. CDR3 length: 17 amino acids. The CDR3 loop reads CASSLPQGHSGANVLTF. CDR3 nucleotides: TGTGCCAGCAGCTTGCCACAGGGGCATTCTGGGGCCAACGTCCTGACTTTC.

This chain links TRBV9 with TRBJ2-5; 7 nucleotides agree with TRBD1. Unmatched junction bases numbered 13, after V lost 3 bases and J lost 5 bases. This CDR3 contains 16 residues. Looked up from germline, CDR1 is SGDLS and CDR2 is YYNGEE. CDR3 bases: TGTGCCAGCAGCGCCCGACAGGGTAGGGGCCCGGAGACCCAGTACTTC. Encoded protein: CASSARQGRGPETQYF.

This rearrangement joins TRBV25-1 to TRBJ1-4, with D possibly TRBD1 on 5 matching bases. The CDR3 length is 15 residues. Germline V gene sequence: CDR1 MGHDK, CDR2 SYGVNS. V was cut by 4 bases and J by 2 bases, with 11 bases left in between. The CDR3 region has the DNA TGTGCCAGCAGTGCCCCGCGGGGGACTAATGAAAAACTGTTTTTT. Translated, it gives CASSAPRGTNEKLFF. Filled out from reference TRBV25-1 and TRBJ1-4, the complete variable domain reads EADIYQTPRYLVIGTGKKITLECSQTMGHDKMYWYQQDPGMELHLIHYSYGVNSTEKGDLSSESTVSRIRTEHFPLTLESARPSHTSQYLCASSAPRGTNEKLFFGSGTQLSVL.

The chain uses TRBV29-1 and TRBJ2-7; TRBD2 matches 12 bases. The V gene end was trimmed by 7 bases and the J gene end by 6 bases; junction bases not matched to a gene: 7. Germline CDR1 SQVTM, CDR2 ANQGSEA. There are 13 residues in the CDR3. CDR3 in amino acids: CSARTSGISEQYF. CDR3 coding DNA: TGCAGCGCCAGGACTAGCGGGATTAGCGAGCAGTACTTC.

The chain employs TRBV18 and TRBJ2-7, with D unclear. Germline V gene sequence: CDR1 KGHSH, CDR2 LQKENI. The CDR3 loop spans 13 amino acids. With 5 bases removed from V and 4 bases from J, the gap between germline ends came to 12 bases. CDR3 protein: CASSAYGGYEQYF. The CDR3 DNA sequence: TGTGCCAGCTCAGCCTATGGCGGATACGAGCAGTACTTC.